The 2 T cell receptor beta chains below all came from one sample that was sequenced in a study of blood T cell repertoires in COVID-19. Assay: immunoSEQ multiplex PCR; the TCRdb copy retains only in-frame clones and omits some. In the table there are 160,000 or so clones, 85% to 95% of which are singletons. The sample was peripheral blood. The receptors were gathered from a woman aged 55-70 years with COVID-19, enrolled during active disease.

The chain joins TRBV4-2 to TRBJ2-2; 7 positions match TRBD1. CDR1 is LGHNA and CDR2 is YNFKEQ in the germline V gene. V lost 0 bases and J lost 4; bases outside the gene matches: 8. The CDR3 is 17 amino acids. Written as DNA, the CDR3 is TGTGCCAGCAGCCAAGATCAGACAGGGAGTCCCACCGGGGAGCTGTTTTTT. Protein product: CASSQDQTGSPTGELFF.

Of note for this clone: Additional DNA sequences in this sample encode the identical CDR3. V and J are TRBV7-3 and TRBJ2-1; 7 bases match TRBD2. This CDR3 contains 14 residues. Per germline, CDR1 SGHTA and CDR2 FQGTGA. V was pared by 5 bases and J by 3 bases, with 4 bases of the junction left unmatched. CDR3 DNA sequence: TGTGCCAGCAGCACCTCGGGGGGCTACAATGAGCAGTTCTTC. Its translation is CASSTSGGYNEQFF. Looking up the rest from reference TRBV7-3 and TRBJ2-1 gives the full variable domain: GAGVSQTPSNKVTEKGKYVELRCDPISGHTALYWYRQSLGQGPEFLIYFQGTGAADDSGLPNDRFFAVRPEGSVSTLKIQRTERGDSAVYLCASSTSGGYNEQFFGPGTRLTVL.